This passage covers 16 T cell receptor beta chains from one sample sequenced in a study of patients and donors after allogeneic stem cell transplantation. TCRdb reprocessed the RT-PCR reads with MiXCR, giving one entry per CDR3 protein. The sample comprises over 200,000 distinct CDR3 sequences, over 30% of which are singletons, and around 10% rests with the top ten. The sequenced sample consisted of blood, either unsorted or a sorted T cell fraction (not recorded which). The receptors stem from a human donor who was either an allogeneic HSCT recipient or a stem cell or donor lymphocyte infusion donor (not recorded which). It is not recorded whose cells these are; they may come from a transplant donor.

This clonotype was observed a handful of times. The chain employs TRBV5-1 and TRBJ1-1, with 9 bases identical to TRBD1. V was pared by 2 bases and J by 5 bases, with 4 bases of the junction left unmatched. Germline CDR1 is SGHRS and CDR2 is YFSETQ. This CDR3 has 14 amino acids. The CDR3 sequence: CASSFRQGETEAFF. Written as DNA, the CDR3 is TGCGCCAGCAGCTTTCGACAGGGGGAGACTGAAGCTTTCTTT.

The chain has TRBV5-1 and TRBJ2-3; D call uncertain. CDR3 length equals 14 residues. CDR1 is SGHRS and CDR2 is YFSETQ in the germline V gene. V lost 1 base, J lost 6 bases, and 12 bases lay in between. CDR3 in DNA: TGCGCCAGCAGCTTGAGGTGGAAATCGGATACGCAGTATTTT. Its translation is CASSLRWKSDTQYF. Complete variable domain (other parts from reference TRBV5-1 and TRBJ2-3): KAGVTQTPRYLIKTRGQQVTLSCSPISGHRSVSWYQQTPGQGLQFLFEYFSETQRNKGNFPGRFSGRQFSNSRSEMNVSTLELGDSALYLCASSLRWKSDTQYFGPGTRLTVL.

This chain connects TRBV19 to TRBJ1-4; D call uncertain. V was cut by 6 bases and J by 0 bases, with 17 bases left in between. Germline V CDR1 and CDR2: LNHDA, SQIVND (reference sequence). CDR3 length: 17 residues. CDR3 bases: TGTGCCAGTAGCAACCAATGGACTTATGCAACTAATGAAAAACTGTTTTTT. Amino acids: CASSNQWTYATNEKLFF. The full variable domain, in which reference TRBV19 and TRBJ1-4 provide the parts outside the CDR3, is DGGITQSPKYLFRKEGQNVTLSCEQNLNHDAMYWYRQDPGQGLRLIYYSQIVNDFQKGDIAEGYSVSREKKESFPLTVTSAQKNPTAFYLCASSNQWTYATNEKLFFGSGTQLSVL.

The chain combines TRBV2 with TRBJ2-7; D perhaps matches TRBD1 (6 bases). V was clipped by 3 bases and J by 5 bases, with 14 bases between them. Germline V gene data show CDR1 as SNHLY and CDR2 as FYNNEI. CDR3 length: 14 residues. Here the CDR3 reads CASSEAGEGNEQYF. CDR3 coding DNA: TGTGCCAGCAGTGAGGCAGGGGAAGGGAACGAGCAGTACTTC.

V and J are TRBV5-5 and TRBJ2-7; tentatively, D is TRBD2 (5 bases). Germline V lookup: CDR1 SGHKS, CDR2 YYEKEE (reference sequence). The V end lost 0 bases, the J end lost 3 bases, and 10 bases lay between the germline ends. The CDR3 totals 14 residues. This chain's CDR3 is CASSLAGIHYEQYF. The CDR3 coding sequence is TGTGCCAGCAGCTTGGCGGGGATCCACTACGAGCAGTACTTC. Full variable domain (missing parts from reference TRBV5-5 and TRBJ2-7): DAGVTQSPTHLIKTRGQQVTLRCSPISGHKSVSWYQQVLGQGPQFIFQYYEKEERGRGNFPDRFSARQFPNYSSELNVNALLLGDSALYLCASSLAGIHYEQYFGPGTRLTVT.

V and J are TRBV7-9 and TRBJ1-1, with 8 bases that match TRBD1. Germline-derived CDR1 and CDR2 are SEHNR and FQNEAQ (reference sequence). The CDR3 spans 13 residues. Losses at the gene ends were 4 bases for V and 8 bases for J; bases not matched to a gene: 6. For the CDR3, the DNA is TGTGCCAGCAGCTATGGCGGACAGGGAGAAGCTTTCTTT. This encodes CASSYGGQGEAFF.

This clonotype has a handful of counts. This chain connects TRBV27 to TRBJ1-6, with TRBD1 as a possible D gene (5 bases). V was shortened by 2 bases and J by 10 bases, with 21 bases between the two germline ends. Germline CDR1 MNHEY, CDR2 SMNVEV (reference sequence). The length of the CDR3 is 17 residues. The CDR3 coding sequence is TGTGCCAGCAGTTTAGGGGATCCCGGGGCAGTAAGCTCACCCCTCCACTTT. This gives the protein CASSLGDPGAVSSPLHF.

This clonotype was observed a handful of times. The chain joins TRBV5-1 to TRBJ1-3; D perhaps matches TRBD1 (5 bases). CDR3 length equals 14 residues. The germline gives CDR1 SGHRS, CDR2 YFSETQ. V shed 3 bases and J shed 4 bases, with 11 bases lying between them. As DNA, the CDR3 is TGCGCCAGCAGCTCTGCAGGGAGGGGAAACACCATATATTTT. Its translation is CASSSAGRGNTIYF.

This clonotype has just a few counts. The genes are TRBV7-2 and TRBJ1-2; 9 nucleotides match TRBD1. J lost 7 bases, V lost 1 base, and 4 bases had no gene match. This CDR3 has 14 residues. In germline, CDR1 is SGHTA, CDR2 FQGNSA. CDR3 protein: CASSLDRDRAGYTF. The DNA for the CDR3 is TGTGCCAGCAGCTTAGACCGGGACAGGGCTGGCTACACCTTC.

The table lists this clonotype with a few counts. This CDR3 reads CASRSGQMEKLFF. The CDR3 DNA follows: TGTGCCAGCAGGTCGGGACAGATGGAAAAACTGTTTTTT. This chain connects TRBV12-3 or TRBV12-4 to TRBJ1-4, with TRBD1 identical over 7 bases. V was clipped by 6 bases and J by 8 bases; unmatched bases: 6. This CDR3 has 13 amino acids.

The chain employs TRBV4-1 and TRBJ1-2, with no clear D. Trimming stripped 0 bases from V and 4 bases from J, with 12 bases between. This CDR3 spans 15 amino acids. Germline CDR1 reads MGHRA; CDR2 reads YSYEKL. The CDR3 reads CASSQEVGLGYGYTF. The CDR3 nucleotides read TGCGCCAGCAGCCAAGAAGTGGGGTTAGGCTATGGCTACACCTTC.

This clonotype showed up just a few times. J is TRBJ1-2 and V is TRBV4-2; the D is unclear. Trimming cost V 1 base and J 8 bases, with 20 bases left between them. There are 16 residues in the CDR3. Germline CDR1 reads LGHNA; CDR2 reads YNFKEQ. The CDR3 DNA is TGTGCCAGCAGCCAAGTTACTTCTACGAGCCCTAGGGGCTACACCTTC. It translates to CASSQVTSTSPRGYTF.

The V and J genes are TRBV10-3 and TRBJ2-5, with D perhaps matching TRBD2 (7 bases). Germline lookup yields CDR1 ENHRY and CDR2 SYGVKD. V lost 7 bases and J 2 bases, leaving 11 bases between the germline ends. CDR3 length: 13 amino acids. The CDR3 sequence: CAITGGRQETQYF. DNA for the CDR3: TGTGCCATCACCGGGGGGCGGCAAGAGACCCAGTACTTC.

This clonotype appeared a few times. The chain joins TRBV10-3 to TRBJ2-7; D is possibly TRBD2 (6 bases). Trimming removed 11 bases from V and 9 bases from J, with 26 bases in between. Germline V lookup: CDR1 ENHRY, CDR2 SYGVKD. This CDR3 is built from 14 residues. The CDR3 here is CAAGGRDLPTRQYF. CDR3 nucleotide sequence: TGTGCCGCCGGGGGACGGGACTTACCTACGAGGCAGTACTTC.

The V and J genes are TRBV20-1 and TRBJ1-5, with no clear D. V was cut by 6 bases and J by 11 bases, with 20 bases left in between. This CDR3 is built from 13 residues. Germline V gene sequence: CDR1 DFQATT, CDR2 SNEGSKA (reference sequence). The CDR3 nucleotides are TGCAGTGCCATATTATCCGGGCGGGAAACCCAGCATTTT. It is translated as CSAILSGRETQHF.

Of note for this clonotype: The junction and the germline gene differ at one end; a read error may be behind it. The chain uses TRBV9 and TRBJ1-2, with TRBD1 matching over 9 bases. Per germline, CDR1 SGDLS and CDR2 YYNGEE. This CDR3 is 13 amino acids long. CDR3 DNA sequence: TGTGCCAGCAGCGTAGATTCGAGGACAGGGGTTCTCTTC. The encoded protein is CASSVDSRTGVLF.